The entry below describes one T cell receptor (beta chain). This clonotype was seen a handful of times. This receptor's antigen is unknown. No much larger clonotype is one base removed from it; base qualities were not supplied. Libraries were constructed by 5' RACE. Data came from an Illumina HiSeq 2000. Template switching introduced a universal primer binding site; the final cDNA contained a unique molecular identifier, enabling accurate counting of TCR cDNA molecules. Specific primers in the conserved constant-segment region were used to synthesize first-strand cDNA for the TCR alpha and beta chains. To control for contamination, every cDNA library was double barcoded, receiving both a SMART-Mk sample barcode and Illumina barcodes. TruSeq adapter sequences and Illumina sample barcodes were added in two successive PCR steps. TCR alpha and beta cDNA libraries were sequenced on the Illumina HiSeq platform with custom primers. Per the authors' processing: Unique molecular identifiers were extracted from raw reads with MiGEC, and CDR3 positions were determined with MiXCR. Recombination models were inferred per individual with the repgenHMM and IGoR tools using an EM algorithm. Shared clonotypes were analyzed with the tcR package in R, and sharing was normalized by the product of cloneset sizes. Out-of-frame nonproductive sequences were analyzed to study raw recombination free of thymic and clonal selection effects. TCRdb handled the public reads itself, with Q25 trimming in fastp and clone calling in MiXCR, and kept productive beta chains. Duplicate CDR3 protein sequences are folded into a single record with the most common DNA and genes. The V and J calls and clone size are TCRdb's, not the authors'. A total of fewer than 800,000 distinct CDR3 sequences appear in this sample, around 7.4% of them only once. Around 1.6% of the sample is taken by the ten largest.

This entry is derived from a study of identical twins (dated by TCRdb to 2016 to 2017). About the full investigation: To test whether fetal clonotypes persist, the study used deep sequencing on TCR alpha and beta repertoires from monozygotic twins, unrelated adults of various ages, and cord blood. To rule out contamination, the twin experiments were replicated at different times with different library preparation protocols. Broad study findings and their caveats: Fewer insertions were carried by abundant cord blood beta clonotypes; a weaker similar trend was observed in young adult naive repertoires, while no such trend was observed in memory repertoires. Conclusions relied on cross-sectional statistical analysis, since the same donors could not be followed over many years. In beta out-of-frame sequences, excess twin sharing was weaker, because having fewer shared sequences lowered the signal-to-noise ratio. Invariant T cells such as MAIT and iNKT could partly confound zero-insertion analyses, though diverse VJ usage argued against this for most clonotypes. Compared with coincidental sharing between unrelated individuals, an excess of low generation-probability sequences was observed among out-of-frame TCR alpha sequences shared between twins. Recombination models systematically underestimated out-of-frame TCR alpha sharing in monozygotic twins but agreed with sharing between unrelated individuals.

Every donor was a healthy Caucasian. The twin cohort consisted of three pairs of female monozygotic twins, all aged about 18 to 30 years. Peripheral blood mononuclear cells were used as the source from which RNA for TCR libraries was isolated. The same sample was also used in a study of yellow fever vaccine responses in identical twins. The other study reports the following: The T cell response to vaccination in identical twins was reported by the authors to appear partly convergent and partly personalized. The study precisely tracked vaccine-responding T cell clones in identical twins.

This receptor was taken from a woman under 30 in good health. Sequenced sample: PBMCs.

The CDR3 region reads CASSSRRPLVPGLGETQYF. DNA sequence: TGTGCCAGCAGTTCTCGCCGCCCACTCGTCCCGGGACTGGGGGAGACCCAGTACTTC. The rearrangement combines TRBV28 with TRBJ2-5; a tentative D call is TRBD2 (6 bases match). The V end loses 4 bases and the J end loses 5 bases, and a stretch of 29 bases separates them. The germline V gene sets CDR1 to MDHEN and CDR2 to SYDVKM. Its CDR3 holds 19 amino acids, cysteine through phenylalanine. The only DNA kept is the CDR3, 57 bases in frame from the first base.